The clone carrying this T cell receptor beta chain came up many times. Its matching antigen is unknown. The data were obtained in a study of metastatic and nonmetastatic thyroid tumors. Overall study context: Repertoires from malignant and benign thyroid patients were compared across blood and tumor or nodule tissue.

General study points: Reports indicated that malignant thyroid tumors showed significantly higher TCR beta diversity than benign nodules did, in blood and tumor.

Under the authors' procedure: Between-group CDR3 differences, defined by clinicopathological status, yielded a distant-metastasis classifier for papillary thyroid cancer. TCRdb ran MiXCR on the PCR reads. The authors' filters were not applied to this entry. Here the sample spans fewer than 25,000 clones, roughly a fifth being singletons. All patients were treatment-naive before thyroid surgery. J was trimmed by 6 bases and V by 3 bases; bases with no gene match: 9. CDR1 ENHRY and CDR2 SYGVKD come from the germline V gene. CDR3 length equals 15 residues. Sequencing was carried out using blood. V usage is TRBV10-3 and J usage is TRBJ1-2, with 8 bases fitting TRBD1. This receptor was obtained from a female donor with papillary thyroid cancer or a benign thyroid nodule (not recorded which). Some clones in this sample may be carry-over from other donors' samples. CDR3 in DNA: TGTGCCATCAGTGACTCGGACAGGGTTCGGAATGGCTACACCTTC. Its protein product is CAISDSDRVRNGYTF.